One and the same sample provided the 17 T cell receptor beta chains below, sequenced in a study of identical twins. TCRdb independently ran MiXCR on the 5' RACE reads; one entry per CDR3 protein. Found here are approximately 490,000 distinct CDR3 sequences, about 20% of them singletons; the top ten hold approximately 0.5%. The same specimen was also included in a second study, on yellow fever vaccine responses in identical twins.

Source material: CD4+ T cells sorted from blood. These TCRs come from a young woman in good health.

The chain has TRBV20-1 and TRBJ2-7, with a possible D match to TRBD1 (5 bases). The CDR3 consists of 14 residues. Trimming shortened V by 3 bases and J by 0 bases, and 12 bases separated the two germline ends. From germline, CDR1 is DFQATT and CDR2 SNEGSKA (reference sequence). The CDR3 bases are TGCAGTGCTAGGGACACCTCGAGCTCCTACGAGCAGTACGTC. Its translation is CSARDTSSSYEQYV.

In this sample, this clonotype turned up a few times. This chain joins TRBV29-1 and TRBJ2-3; D is unresolved. V was cut by 6 bases and J by 6 bases, with 22 bases left in between. This CDR3 spans 15 amino acids. Germline V CDR1 and CDR2: SQVTM, ANQGSEA. CDR3 in amino acids: CSVQKGPFFIDTQYF. Here the CDR3 DNA reads TGCAGCGTACAAAAGGGCCCGTTCTTTATTGATACGCAGTATTTT.

V is TRBV6-2 or TRBV6-3 and J is TRBJ2-1; 11 bases map to TRBD2. The CDR3 spans 17 residues. After removal of 4 bases from V and 7 bases from J, the junction contained 12 bases not matched to a gene. Germline CDR1 reads MNHEY; CDR2 reads SVGEGT. Written as DNA, the CDR3 is TGTGCCAGCAGTTCTATTAGCGGGAGGGCCGGGAGGAATGAGCAGTTCTTC. Its protein product is CASSSISGRAGRNEQFF.

This sequence joins TRBV4-2 and TRBJ2-2; D is perhaps TRBD1 (7 bases). Trimming pared 4 bases from V and 2 bases from J, leaving 17 bases between. This CDR3 has 17 amino acids. Germline V gene data show CDR1 as LGHNA and CDR2 as YNFKEQ. The CDR3 reads CASSRKPGGTNTGELFF. Written as DNA, the CDR3 is TGTGCCAGCAGCCGCAAACCAGGGGGGACAAACACCGGGGAGCTGTTTTTT.

This clonotype was recorded a few times. The V and J genes are TRBV5-1 and TRBJ2-5; a weak D match, TRBD1 (5 bases). This CDR3 is built from 14 residues. The V end lost 2 bases, the J end lost 3 bases, and 11 bases lay between the germline ends. From germline, CDR1 is SGHRS and CDR2 YFSETQ. DNA of the CDR3: TGCGCCAGCAGCTTAAGGGGCTCCAAAGAGACCCAGTACTTC. Translated, it gives CASSLRGSKETQYF. The whole variable domain, remainder taken from reference TRBV5-1 and TRBJ2-5, is KAGVTQTPRYLIKTRGQQVTLSCSPISGHRSVSWYQQTPGQGLQFLFEYFSETQRNKGNFPGRFSGRQFSNSRSEMNVSTLELGDSALYLCASSLRGSKETQYFGPGTRLLVL.

The CDR3 loop is CSARDPGTGHTEAFF. The CDR3 DNA follows: TGCAGTGCTAGAGACCCCGGGACAGGACACACTGAAGCTTTCTTT. V gene TRBV20-1 combines with J gene TRBJ1-1; 8 nucleotides line up with TRBD1. V gave up 0 bases and J gave up 3 bases; unmatched junction bases: 6. The CDR3 contains 15 residues. Germline CDR1 DFQATT, CDR2 SNEGSKA (reference sequence).

CDR3 region: CASSQGVRPNEKLFF. CDR3 nucleotide sequence: TGTGCCAGCAGCCAAGGGGTTCGGCCTAATGAAAAACTGTTTTTT. The V call is TRBV3-1, the J call TRBJ1-4, with D unresolved. V lost 1 base and J 3 bases, leaving 9 bases between the germline ends. This CDR3 spans 15 amino acids. CDR1 is LGHDT, CDR2 YNNKEL, per germline (reference sequence).

The rearrangement links TRBV4-1 to TRBJ1-1, with D perhaps TRBD1 (6 bases). The CDR3 loop spans 12 amino acids. Trimming stripped 4 bases from V and 6 bases from J, with 9 bases between. The germline V gene has CDR1 MGHRA and CDR2 YSYEKL. The CDR3 sequence is CASSPQGPEAFF. Written as DNA, the CDR3 is TGCGCCAGCAGCCCACAGGGCCCTGAAGCTTTCTTT.

In its sample, this clonotype was seen a few times. The chain links TRBV12-3 or TRBV12-4 to TRBJ2-1; 8 bases map to TRBD2. Losses at the gene ends were 3 bases for V and 4 bases for J; bases not matched to a gene: 5. This CDR3 has 15 residues. The CDR3 protein is CASSFLGREYNEQFF. CDR3 sequence (DNA): TGTGCCAGCAGTTTTCTCGGGAGGGAATACAATGAGCAGTTCTTC.

This clonotype appeared a few times. The chain has TRBV3-1 and TRBJ2-7, with TRBD2 matching 7 bases. V dropped 1 base and J dropped 4; count of bases not matched to a gene: 4. The CDR3 runs 14 residues. The germline V gene has CDR1 LGHDT and CDR2 YNNKEL (reference sequence). The CDR3: CASSQGGSRYEQYF. The CDR3 nucleotides read TGTGCCAGCAGCCAAGGCGGGAGTAGGTACGAGCAGTACTTC.

This clonotype has just a few counts. The chain employs TRBV3-1 and TRBJ2-3, with 7 bases matching TRBD2. Germline trimming cut 4 bases from V and 0 bases from J; bases unmatched to any gene: 7. This CDR3 is 16 amino acids long. CDR1 is LGHDT and CDR2 is YNNKEL in the germline V gene (reference sequence). The CDR3 bases are TGTGCCAGCAGCCCTTTCGGGACTACTAGCACAGATACGCAGTATTTT. Translation gives CASSPFGTTSTDTQYF.

The chain is built from TRBV12-3 or TRBV12-4 and TRBJ2-7; a possible D gene is TRBD1 (7 bases). V lost 2 bases and J lost 5, with 13 bases in between. This CDR3 has 14 amino acids. In nucleotides, the CDR3 is TGTGCCAGCAGTTTATACAGGGGAGGCGACGAGCAGTACTTC. Encoded protein: CASSLYRGGDEQYF.

Only a few counts were recorded for this clonotype. The genes are TRBV29-1 and TRBJ1-2; 10 bases are a match to TRBD1. Looked up from germline, CDR1 is SQVTM and CDR2 is ANQGSEA. V lost 3 bases to trimming and J lost 4 bases; unmatched junction nucleotides: 2. The CDR3 is 13 amino acids. The CDR3 DNA is TGCAGCGTTGACAGGACAGGGGGCTATGGCTACACCTTC. Protein: CSVDRTGGYGYTF.

This clonotype was seen only a few times. This rearrangement joins TRBV29-1 to TRBJ2-3, with D uncertain. The germline V gene encodes CDR1 SQVTM and CDR2 ANQGSEA. This CDR3 is 12 amino acids long. Trimming stripped 0 bases from V and 4 bases from J, with 5 bases between. The CDR3 reads CSVEDLSDTQYF. CDR3 bases: TGCAGCGTTGAAGACCTATCAGATACGCAGTATTTT.

This chain uses TRBV4-2 with TRBJ2-2; no reliable D call. The CDR3 totals 15 residues. Germline V gene data show CDR1 as LGHNA and CDR2 as YNFKEQ. The V end lost 0 bases, the J end lost 8 bases, and 13 bases lay between the germline ends. The CDR3 DNA sequence: TGTGCCAGCAGCCAAGAAGCCCTTACATCGGGGGAGCTGTTTTTT. As protein: CASSQEALTSGELFF.

This clonotype was counted only a few times. This chain joins TRBV5-6 and TRBJ1-1; D may be TRBD1 (5 bases). Trimming pared 4 bases from V and 3 bases from J, leaving 10 bases between. The length of the CDR3 is 13 residues. The germline gives CDR1 SGHDT, CDR2 YYEEEE. Here the CDR3 DNA reads TGTGCCAGCAGCGCAAGGGGTTACACTGAAGCTTTCTTT. This translates into CASSARGYTEAFF.

The rearrangement links TRBV23-1 to TRBJ2-7; D not resolved. TRBV23-1 is filed as an ORF, its function uncertain. V shed 4 bases and J shed 7 bases, with 20 bases lying between them. The CDR3 totals 15 residues. The CDR3 DNA follows: TGCGCCAGCAGTCTAGGGCTATGCCTTATCGTGGAGCAGTACGTC. Translating gives CASSLGLCLIVEQYV.